This T cell receptor beta chain emerged from a study of T-cell memory formation after mild COVID-19. Study-level results: Mainly in CM and EM were contracting CD4+ clones; CD8+ were in EMRA. Clones contracting across day 15 to 85 had a balanced CD4/CD8 profile; later expanding clones leaned CD4+. Pre-infection memory harbored some responding clones, suggesting cross-reactive memory joined.

With constant-segment primers, 5'RACE yielded cDNA libraries of TCR alpha and TCR beta that carried sample barcodes and UMIs. TCRdb called the 5' RACE reads again in MiXCR, with one record for every CDR3 protein. The repertoire includes more than 75,000 distinct CDR3 sequences, around 25% of them detected once, and 35% to 50% sits in the top ten. This clonotype came up a few times. Its antigen is undetermined. The sequencing input was PBMCs or a T cell subset sorted from them (not recorded which). The clonotype was recovered from a man aged 18 to 30 who had mild COVID-19 (a few samples of this study predate the infection). Cell type and time point are not known.

The CDR3 here is CSADPGRASDTQYF. The DNA of the CDR3 is TGCAGCGCTGACCCGGGGCGGGCATCCGATACGCAGTATTTT. The rearrangement uses TRBV29-1 and TRBJ2-3; D possibly matches TRBD1 or TRBD2 (5 bases each). The CDR3 length is 14 residues. Trimming took off 7 bases at V and 6 bases at J, with 20 bases between the two ends. Germline CDR1 SQVTM, CDR2 ANQGSEA.